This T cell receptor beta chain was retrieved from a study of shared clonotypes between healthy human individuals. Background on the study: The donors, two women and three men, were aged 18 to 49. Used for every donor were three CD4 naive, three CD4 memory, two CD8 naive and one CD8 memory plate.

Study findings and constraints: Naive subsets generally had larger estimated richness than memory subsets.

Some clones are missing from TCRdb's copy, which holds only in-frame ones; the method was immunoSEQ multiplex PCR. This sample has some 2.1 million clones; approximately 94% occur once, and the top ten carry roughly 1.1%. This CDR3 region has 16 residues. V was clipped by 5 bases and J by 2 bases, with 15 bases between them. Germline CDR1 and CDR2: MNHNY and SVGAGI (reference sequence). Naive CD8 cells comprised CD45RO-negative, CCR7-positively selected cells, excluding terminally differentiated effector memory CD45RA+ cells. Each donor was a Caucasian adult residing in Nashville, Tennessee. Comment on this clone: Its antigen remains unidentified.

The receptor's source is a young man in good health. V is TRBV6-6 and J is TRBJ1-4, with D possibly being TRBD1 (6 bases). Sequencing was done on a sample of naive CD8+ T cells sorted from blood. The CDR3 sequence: CASSPLRGVTNEKLFF. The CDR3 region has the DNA TGTGCCAGCAGTCCCCTCAGGGGCGTCACTAATGAAAAACTGTTTTTT.